This TCR beta chain was identified in a study of blood T cell repertoires in COVID-19. Overall study: Both acute and convalescent COVID-19 samples were obtained from the United States, Italy and Spain.

Original processing methods: Researchers report that nucleated cell counts were estimated from reference gene primer amplification. TCRdb's copy holds only in-frame clones and misses some; the assay was immunoSEQ multiplex PCR. V and J calls and clone size come straight from that table; D and trimming were deduced from the DNA. The data show roughly 410,000 clones, about 89% seen once. Germline CDR1 reads SGHTA; CDR2 reads FQGNSA. V was pared by 3 bases and J by 3 bases, with 3 bases of the junction left unmatched. The CDR3 is made up of 14 amino acids. Enrolment of Seattle patients took place during active infection, and they were followed longitudinally.

Sequenced: peripheral blood. The chain joins TRBV7-2 to TRBJ2-7; 9 positions match TRBD2. This clonotype was obtained from a woman aged 40 to 49 with COVID-19, enrolled during active disease. The CDR3 protein is CASSFSSGSYEQYF. The DNA for the CDR3 is TGTGCCAGCAGCTTTAGTAGCGGGAGCTACGAGCAGTACTTC.